This T cell receptor beta chain was recorded in a study of blood T cell repertoires in COVID-19. Study background: The analysed material was cDNA or gDNA that came from T cells, B-cell-depleted T cells, or PBMCs.

In the original workflow: The assay estimated nucleated cells by amplifying reference gene primers. The data were produced by immunoSEQ multiplex PCR, yet TCRdb's version contains in-frame clones alone and is incomplete. D and trimming were read from the DNA, whereas the V and J calls and clone size are those reported in that table. The sample holds 55,000 to 80,000 clones, 89% seen once. V shed 3 bases and J shed 6 bases, with 14 bases lying between them. The CDR3 is 14 residues long. Germline V CDR1 and CDR2: LGHDT, YNNKEL (reference sequence). Specimen: peripheral blood. The chain is built from TRBV3-1 (or the pseudogene TRBV3-2) and TRBJ1-1; D is unresolved. This sequence originates from an elderly man with acute or convalescent COVID-19. In DNA form, the CDR3 reads TGTGCCAGCAGCCATAGAAAGCAGGCTTCTGAAGCTTTCTTT. Its protein product is CASSHRKQASEAFF.